This T cell receptor (beta chain) is from a study of blood T cell repertoires in COVID-19. About the study: Samples came from the United States, Italy and Spain, spanning acute and convalescent COVID-19. The cDNA or gDNA used as material had been derived from T cells, B-cell-depleted T cells, or PBMCs.

This clone came up a few times. Germline V CDR1 and CDR2: SGHRS, YFSETQ. The ends lost 4 bases at V and 6 bases at J; junction bases unmatched: 11. This CDR3 has 15 residues. Per the original methods: The authors estimated nucleated cell counts from reference gene primer amplification. Sequenced by immunoSEQ multiplex PCR; TCRdb stores in-frame clones only, minus some. V, J and clone size were drawn from that table, and D and trimming were deduced from the DNA. Among about 140,000 clones, 75% to 90% were seen once, and the ten largest hold approximately 3.4%. The specimen sequenced was peripheral blood. The chain employs TRBV5-1 and TRBJ2-7; 9 bases agree with TRBD1. The clonotype was recovered from a man between 70 and 80 years old who had recovered from COVID-19. The CDR3, as DNA: TGCGCCAGCAGCCGGATACCGGGACAGGGAATCGAGCAGTACTTC. Protein product: CASSRIPGQGIEQYF. Full variable domain (outside the CDR3, taken from reference TRBV5-1 and TRBJ2-7): KAGVTQTPRYLIKTRGQQVTLSCSPISGHRSVSWYQQTPGQGLQFLFEYFSETQRNKGNFPGRFSGRQFSNSRSEMNVSTLELGDSALYLCASSRIPGQGIEQYFGPGTRLTVT.